Below are 18 T cell receptor beta chains sequenced from a single sample in a study of blood T cell repertoires in COVID-19 (dated by TCRdb to about 2020). Library generation was performed with the immunoSEQ multiplex PCR assay. TCRdb obtained this table from immuneACCESS and retained in-frame rearrangements with V and J assigned. These tables miss some clones; where compared with another copy, unresolved V genes account for less than half of the shortfall, and the remainder is unexplained. The sample table holds 150,000 or so clones, of which about 88% were seen once. Approximately 2.4% of the sample lies in the top ten. The sequencing sample was made of peripheral blood. These receptors all stem from a human donor in a cohort sampled during active COVID-19.

The CDR3 sequence: CASSQTGSTEAFF. For the CDR3, the DNA is TGTGCCAGCAGCCAGACAGGGAGCACTGAAGCTTTCTTT. The rearrangement uses TRBV7-2 and TRBJ1-1; 7 nucleotides agree with TRBD1. Looked up from germline, CDR1 is SGHTA and CDR2 is FQGNSA. This CDR3 region has 13 residues. J gave up 4 bases and V 5 bases, and 4 bases lay outside the gene matches.

The chain employs TRBV18 and TRBJ2-4; 7 nucleotides line up with TRBD1. Germline V gene sequence: CDR1 KGHSH, CDR2 LQKENI. Trimming at V came to 3 bases and at J to 0 bases, leaving 8 bases not matched to a gene. This CDR3 is 17 amino acids long. The CDR3 reads CASSPIRQGKAKNIQYF. In DNA, the CDR3 is TGTGCCAGCTCACCCATACGACAGGGCAAAGCCAAAAACATTCAGTACTTC.

The chain employs TRBV11-2 and TRBJ1-4; D remains unclear. V lost 5 bases to trimming and J lost 11 bases, with 15 bases between them. The CDR3 has 13 amino acids. CDR1 and CDR2 (germline): SGHAT, FQNNGV. The CDR3 DNA reads as TGTGCCAGCAGCGAGAACCAGGCAAGGAAACTGTTTTTT. It codes for CASSENQARKLFF.

This chain links TRBV30 with TRBJ2-7; 11 bases are shared with TRBD2. Germline lookup yields CDR1 GTSNPN and CDR2 SVGIG (reference sequence). J was trimmed by 2 bases and V by 0 bases; bases with no gene match: 3. The CDR3 has 15 amino acids. The CDR3 DNA reads as TGTGCCTGGAGTGTACAACTAGCGGGGGCCTACGAGCAGTACTTC. The encoded protein is CAWSVQLAGAYEQYF.

This clone was detected once. The rearrangement links TRBV11-2 to TRBJ2-7, with 9 bases fitting TRBD1. Losses at the gene ends were 4 bases for V and 3 bases for J; bases not matched to a gene: 7. CDR1 SGHAT and CDR2 FQNNGV come from the germline V gene. The CDR3 runs 15 residues. In DNA, the CDR3 is TGTGCCAGCAGCTCGCCGGGACAGGGCGACTACGAGCAGTACTTC. Its translation: CASSSPGQGDYEQYF.

The V call is TRBV29-1, the J call TRBJ2-1; maybe TRBD2 (5 bases). This CDR3 has 12 residues. Trimming shortened V by 7 bases and J by 1 base, and 8 bases separated the two germline ends. The V gene's germline CDR1 is SQVTM and CDR2 ANQGSEA. The CDR3 DNA reads as TGCAGCGGGCGGGTTTCCTACAATGAGCAGTTCTTC. Protein product: CSGRVSYNEQFF.

This rearrangement joins TRBV10-2 to TRBJ1-2, with D hard to call. This CDR3 spans 14 amino acids. V was pared by 7 bases and J by 5 bases, with 17 bases between. Germline V CDR1 and CDR2: WSHSY, SAAADI. The DNA of the CDR3 is TGCGCCAGCACCAAGGGCGCACTAGAATATGGCTACACCTTC. Translating it yields CASTKGALEYGYTF.

The chain joins TRBV12-3 or TRBV12-4 to TRBJ2-1; perhaps TRBD2 as D (7 bases). The CDR3 loop spans 12 amino acids. The V end was cut by 3 bases, the J end by 13 bases, with 13 bases between. In nucleotides, the CDR3 is TGTGCCAGCAGTTTCGGGGGGCGATCACAGTTCTTC. This encodes CASSFGGRSQFF.

The V gene is TRBV7-3, the J gene TRBJ2-1; D might be TRBD2 (5 bases). Trimming left V 3 bases short and J 3 bases short, with 15 bases between. The CDR3 runs 16 residues. Looked up from germline, CDR1 is SGHTA and CDR2 is FQGTGA. This chain's CDR3 is CASSFSRAEGYNEQFF. The CDR3 DNA is TGTGCCAGCAGCTTCTCCCGGGCCGAGGGCTACAATGAGCAGTTCTTC.

Only one count was recorded for this clone. The CDR3 coding sequence is TGCGCCAGCAGCTTGGGCACCGACAGAAGCGTCTATGGCTACACCTTC. Translated: CASSLGTDRSVYGYTF. The rearrangement uses TRBV5-1 and TRBJ1-2; tentatively, D is TRBD1 (5 bases). V was clipped by 0 bases and J by 4 bases, with 16 bases between them. The CDR3 is made up of 16 amino acids. Germline V gene lookup returns CDR1 SGHRS and CDR2 YFSETQ.

The rearrangement joins TRBV18 to TRBJ2-2; D ambiguous. This CDR3 has 15 amino acids. Per germline, CDR1 KGHSH and CDR2 LQKENI. The V gene lost 4 bases and the J gene lost 0 bases, with 9 bases spanning the gap. CDR3 in DNA: TGTGCCAGCTCACAGCAAGCGACGAACACCGGGGAGCTGTTTTTT. This gives the protein CASSQQATNTGELFF.

The genes are TRBV5-8 and TRBJ1-5; possibly TRBD1 for D (6 bases). V was cut by 4 bases and J by 3 bases, with 11 bases left in between. CDR3 length equals 14 residues. The germline V gene encodes CDR1 SGHTS and CDR2 YDEGEE. In DNA, the CDR3 is TGTGCCAGCAGCCCTGGACAGCCCAATCAGCCCCAGCATTTT. Protein product: CASSPGQPNQPQHF.

The chain employs TRBV9 and TRBJ1-2; 7 nucleotides agree with TRBD1. This CDR3 comprises 15 residues. Germline V gene sequence: CDR1 SGDLS, CDR2 YYNGEE. V dropped 3 bases and J dropped 5; count of bases not matched to a gene: 10. CDR3 sequence: CASSAQEGAGYGYTF. CDR3 in DNA: TGTGCCAGCAGCGCCCAAGAGGGGGCAGGGTATGGCTACACCTTC.

The CDR3 reads CASSRQGKPSDTQYF. The CDR3 DNA follows: TGTGCCAGTAGTCGACAGGGGAAACCCTCAGATACGCAGTATTTT. The chain uses TRBV19 and TRBJ2-3; 8 nucleotides line up with TRBD1. Germline V gene data show CDR1 as LNHDA and CDR2 as SQIVND (reference sequence). The CDR3 has 15 residues. V shed 5 bases and J 4 bases; nucleotides not matched to a gene: 8. Complete variable domain (other parts from reference TRBV19 and TRBJ2-3): DGGITQSPKYLFRKEGQNVTLSCEQNLNHDAMYWYRQDPGQGLRLIYYSQIVNDFQKGDIAEGYSVSREKKESFPLTVTSAQKNPTAFYLCASSRQGKPSDTQYFGPGTRLTVL.

The chain joins TRBV9 to TRBJ1-1; no reliable D call. The CDR3 contains 14 residues. Trimming stripped 0 bases from V and 0 bases from J, with 6 bases between. The germline gives CDR1 SGDLS, CDR2 YYNGEE. For the CDR3, the DNA is TGTGCCAGCAGCGTAGCACATATGAACACTGAAGCTTTCTTT. Translated: CASSVAHMNTEAFF. The full variable domain, with the rest looked up from reference TRBV9 and TRBJ1-1, is DSGVTQTPKHLITATGQRVTLRCSPRSGDLSVYWYQQSLDQGLQFLIQYYNGEERAKGNILERFSAQQFPDLHSELNLSSLELGDSALYFCASSVAHMNTEAFFGQGTRLTVV.

This chain links TRBV7-3 with TRBJ2-1; 9 bases are a match to TRBD1. The germline gives CDR1 SGHTA, CDR2 FQGTGA. V lost 5 bases and J lost 3; bases outside the gene matches: 8. The CDR3 is 16 amino acids. CDR3 bases: TGTGCCAGCAGCCTTAATTCGGGACAGGGCTACAATGAGCAGTTCTTC. This encodes CASSLNSGQGYNEQFF. Supplemented by reference TRBV7-3 and TRBJ2-1, the full variable domain reads GAGVSQTPSNKVTEKGKYVELRCDPISGHTALYWYRQSLGQGPEFLIYFQGTGAADDSGLPNDRFFAVRPEGSVSTLKIQRTERGDSAVYLCASSLNSGQGYNEQFFGPGTRLTVL.

The chain links TRBV11-2 to TRBJ2-5, with TRBD1 as a possible D gene (6 bases). The germline V and J ends were trimmed by 2 bases and 1 base, with 8 bases remaining between them. Germline V gene lookup returns CDR1 SGHAT and CDR2 FQNNGV. CDR3 length equals 14 residues. CDR3 region: CASSLRGIQETQYF. CDR3 DNA sequence: TGTGCCAGCAGCTTAAGGGGGATCCAAGAGACCCAGTACTTC.

This chain joins TRBV28 and TRBJ1-2, with D tentatively TRBD1 (6 bases). V lost 3 bases to trimming and J lost 4 bases, with 24 bases between them. The CDR3 runs to 18 residues. Germline V gene data show CDR1 as MDHEN and CDR2 as SYDVKM. The CDR3 sequence is CASSLVLLLTRGSYGYTF. The CDR3 DNA reads as TGTGCCAGCAGTTTGGTTCTCCTCCTCACCAGGGGATCCTATGGCTACACCTTC.